Each of the 22 T cell receptor beta chains below was sequenced from the same sample in a study of lymphopenia after photon versus proton radiotherapy (dated by TCRdb to about 2019). The method behind the library was the immunoSEQ multiplex PCR assay. TCRdb took this table from immuneACCESS and kept in-frame rearrangements with V and J called. Such tables lack part of the clones; where checked against another copy, unresolved V genes explain under half of the gap, and the rest is unexplained. For this sample there are 53,000 or so clones; around 83% appear just once. The ten largest make up less than 35% of the sample. The sequencing here drew on peripheral blood, taken from a patient treated with photon-based radiotherapy. Source of these receptors: a man aged 45 to 65 with gastric cancer.

The chain uses TRBV28 and TRBJ2-5; 10 bases are shared with TRBD1. The germline CDR1 and CDR2 sequences are MDHEN and SYDVKM. The CDR3 covers 17 residues. The V gene end was trimmed by 6 bases and the J gene end by 0 bases; junction bases not matched to a gene: 10. The CDR3: CASRDRGFSQNQETQYF. The CDR3 DNA sequence: TGTGCCAGCAGGGACAGGGGGTTTTCGCAGAACCAAGAGACCCAGTACTTC.

J is TRBJ2-1 and V is TRBV7-2; 7 bases agree with TRBD2. With 3 bases clipped from V and 7 bases from J, the junction kept 12 bases outside the gene matches. Germline V gene sequence: CDR1 SGHTA, CDR2 FQGNSA. This CDR3 is built from 16 residues. CDR3 loop: CASSLGRTSLANEQFF. The DNA of the CDR3 is TGTGCCAGCAGCTTGGGAAGGACTAGTCTGGCTAATGAGCAGTTCTTC.

This clone appeared once. This chain connects TRBV19 to TRBJ2-1; the match to TRBD2 covers 8 bases. This CDR3 has 14 residues. Germline V gene sequence: CDR1 LNHDA, CDR2 SQIVND (reference sequence). V was clipped by 0 bases and J by 10 bases; unmatched bases: 5. The CDR3 DNA reads as TGTGCCAGTAGTATAGAAATTTTAGCGGGAGAGCAGTTCTTC. Its translation is CASSIEILAGEQFF.

V and J are TRBV30 and TRBJ2-7; 10 positions agree with TRBD1. The CDR3 loop spans 14 amino acids. Germline CDR1 is GTSNPN and CDR2 is SVGIG (reference sequence). With 2 bases clipped from V and 5 bases from J, the junction kept 6 bases outside the gene matches. The CDR3, as DNA: TGTGCCTGGAGTCCCGGGACAGGGGTAAACGAGCAGTACTTC. Protein sequence: CAWSPGTGVNEQYF. Together with reference TRBV30 and TRBJ2-7, the CDR3 gives the full variable domain: SQTIHQWPATLVQPVGSPLSLECTVEGTSNPNLYWYRQAAGRGLQLLFYSVGIGQISSEVPQNLSASRPQDRQFILSSKKLLLSDSGFYLCAWSPGTGVNEQYFGPGTRLTVT.

This clone was detected only once. The chain combines TRBV9 with TRBJ2-1; TRBD2 aligns across 10 bases. V lost 3 bases and J lost 0; bases outside the gene matches: 15. The CDR3 length is 20 residues. From germline, CDR1 is SGDLS and CDR2 YYNGEE. The CDR3 nucleotides read TGTGCCAGCAGCGCACCGCCGGGACTAGCGAGGATTGGCTCCTACAATGAGCAGTTCTTC. It yields the protein CASSAPPGLARIGSYNEQFF. Full variable domain (rest looked up from reference TRBV9 and TRBJ2-1): DSGVTQTPKHLITATGQRVTLRCSPRSGDLSVYWYQQSLDQGLQFLIQYYNGEERAKGNILERFSAQQFPDLHSELNLSSLELGDSALYFCASSAPPGLARIGSYNEQFFGPGTRLTVL.

This clone appeared once. The CDR3 region is CASSRTPGRSFEQFF. The CDR3 DNA reads TGTGCCAGCAGCCGAACACCGGGACGCTCCTTCGAGCAGTTCTTC. This chain links TRBV7-2 with TRBJ2-1; tentatively, D is TRBD1 or TRBD2 (5 bases each). From germline, CDR1 is SGHTA and CDR2 FQGNSA. The V end was cut by 5 bases, the J end by 10 bases, with 21 bases between. This CDR3 contains 15 residues.

This clone came up a few times. The chain recombines TRBV19 with TRBJ2-1; D uncertain. The CDR3 runs 17 residues. V was shortened by 7 bases and J by 0 bases, with 19 bases between the two germline ends. The germline gives CDR1 LNHDA, CDR2 SQIVND (reference sequence). CDR3 nucleotides: TGTGCCAGTACCCCCGCGACCCATCCCCTCTCCTACAATGAGCAGTTCTTC. This sequence encodes CASTPATHPLSYNEQFF.

The chain has TRBV29-1 and TRBJ2-1; D call uncertain. The V and J ends lost 2 bases and 4 bases respectively, with 3 bases between them. The CDR3 runs 11 residues. From germline, CDR1 is SQVTM and CDR2 ANQGSEA. The CDR3 nucleotides are TGCAGCGTTGAATTGTACAATGAGCAGTTCTTC. It encodes CSVELYNEQFF.

The genes are TRBV6-5 and TRBJ2-7; a weak D match, TRBD2 (5 bases). With 5 bases removed from V and 7 bases from J, the gap between germline ends came to 9 bases. CDR1 is MNHEY and CDR2 is SVGAGI in the germline V gene. The CDR3 extends over 11 amino acids. This CDR3 reads CASSNTREQYF. CDR3 nucleotides: TGTGCCAGCAGTAACACTAGGGAGCAGTACTTC.

This clone was observed once. The gene calls are TRBV11-2 and TRBJ2-5, with 8 bases matching TRBD2. In germline, CDR1 is SGHAT, CDR2 FQNNGV. CDR3 length equals 11 residues. Losses at the gene ends were 1 base for V and 13 bases for J; bases not matched to a gene: 2. CDR3: CASSLGREGYF. CDR3 in DNA: TGTGCCAGCAGCTTAGGCCGGGAGGGGTACTTC.

The chain joins TRBV6-5 to TRBJ2-7, with a possible D match to TRBD1 (6 bases). Germline V gene lookup returns CDR1 MNHEY and CDR2 SVGAGI. The V and J ends lost 0 bases and 7 bases respectively, with 16 bases between them. This CDR3 has 15 residues. The CDR3 is CASSYSRQAWGEQYF. The CDR3 DNA follows: TGTGCCAGCAGTTACTCTCGACAGGCCTGGGGAGAGCAGTACTTC.

As concerns this clone: Other DNA sequences in the same sample also yield this CDR3. The J gene is TRBJ2-7, the V gene TRBV27; D uncertain. V was cut by 6 bases and J by 0 bases, with 6 bases left in between. In germline, CDR1 is MNHEY, CDR2 SMNVEV (reference sequence). The CDR3 has 12 residues. The CDR3 loop is CASRGDSYEQYF. The CDR3 DNA sequence: TGTGCCAGCAGAGGAGACTCCTACGAGCAGTACTTC.

The chain links TRBV5-1 to TRBJ2-1, with D possibly TRBD2 on 5 matching bases. Germline CDR1 is SGHRS and CDR2 is YFSETQ. V lost 0 bases and J lost 6, with 10 bases in between. The CDR3 is made up of 14 amino acids. The CDR3 reads CASSLDGSRNEQFF. CDR3 sequence (DNA): TGCGCCAGCAGCTTGGATGGGAGTCGCAATGAGCAGTTCTTC.

This clone was found many times. The chain couples TRBV28 to TRBJ2-7, with D possibly being TRBD1 (6 bases). There are 16 residues in the CDR3. Germline V CDR1 and CDR2: MDHEN, SYDVKM. Trimming took off 2 bases at V and 7 bases at J, with 21 bases between the two ends. This chain's CDR3 is CASSLPATAGTWEQYF. For the CDR3, the DNA is TGTGCCAGCAGTTTACCAGCCACCGCCGGGACATGGGAGCAGTACTTC.

The chain carries TRBV28 and TRBJ2-3; D is unresolved. Germline CDR1 is MDHEN and CDR2 is SYDVKM. The CDR3 is made up of 14 amino acids. Trimming cost V 2 bases and J 4 bases, with 10 bases left between them. The CDR3 DNA is TGTGCCAGCAGTTTACGACCCAGGCCAGATACGCAGTATTTT. Encoded protein: CASSLRPRPDTQYF.

The chain joins TRBV29-1 to TRBJ1-1, with D uncertain. Trimming took off 6 bases at V and 8 bases at J, with 10 bases between the two ends. CDR3 size: 10 residues. From germline, CDR1 is SQVTM and CDR2 ANQGSEA. The CDR3 spells CSVLNLEAFF. Here the CDR3 DNA reads TGCAGCGTCCTGAACTTAGAAGCTTTCTTT.

This clone has a handful of counts. The chain uses TRBV7-9 and TRBJ2-3; 8 bases are shared with TRBD2. This CDR3 is built from 14 residues. The J segment lost 2 bases and the V segment lost 7 bases, leaving 5 bases of the junction unmatched. Germline lookup yields CDR1 SEHNR and CDR2 FQNEAQ (reference sequence). CDR3 bases: TGTGCCAGCACCGGGACTAGAGTCACAGATACGCAGTATTTT. Encoded protein: CASTGTRVTDTQYF.

The chain recombines TRBV7-9 with TRBJ2-4; 7 bases map to TRBD1. Per the germline V gene, CDR1 is SEHNR and CDR2 is FQNEAQ (reference sequence). V was clipped by 6 bases and J by 11 bases; unmatched bases: 4. This CDR3 comprises 11 residues. For the CDR3, the DNA is TGTGCCAGCAGTACCGGGACAGTTCAGTACTTC. Amino acid sequence: CASSTGTVQYF.

The chain is built from TRBV30 and TRBJ1-2; TRBD1 aligns across 8 bases. Per the germline V gene, CDR1 is GTSNPN and CDR2 is SVGIG (reference sequence). The length of the CDR3 is 11 residues. Germline trimming cut 4 bases from V and 9 bases from J; bases unmatched to any gene: 4. The CDR3 reads CAWTDRGSYTF. The CDR3 bases are TGTGCCTGGACAGACAGGGGAAGCTACACCTTC.

The V call is TRBV7-2, the J call TRBJ1-5; TRBD1 matches 8 bases. Trimming took 1 base from V and 8 from J; bases not matched to a gene: 13. The CDR3 covers 17 residues. Germline V gene lookup returns CDR1 SGHTA and CDR2 FQGNSA. CDR3 region: CASSLGYSAGGIEPQHF. The CDR3 DNA sequence: TGTGCCAGCAGCTTAGGTTATTCGGCAGGGGGCATTGAGCCCCAGCATTTT.

The chain uses TRBV4-3 and TRBJ1-4; 9 nucleotides match TRBD1. Germline lookup yields CDR1 LGHNA and CDR2 YSLEER. The CDR3 length is 15 residues. Germline trimming cut 0 bases from V and 5 bases from J; bases unmatched to any gene: 1. CDR3 bases: TGCGCCAGCAGCCAAGAGGGACAGGGCAATGAAAAACTGTTTTTT. This translates into CASSQEGQGNEKLFF.

This sequence joins TRBV6-6 and TRBJ1-1; a weak D match, TRBD1 (6 bases). CDR3 size: 16 residues. V dropped 7 bases and J dropped 3 bases, with 21 bases sitting between them. Germline-derived CDR1 and CDR2 are MNHNY and SVGAGI (reference sequence). CDR3 in amino acids: CASTPGTHHGDTEAFF. As DNA, the CDR3 is TGTGCCAGCACCCCCGGGACACACCATGGAGACACTGAAGCTTTCTTT.